One T cell receptor beta chain is described in this entry. The count of this clone is one. No cognate antigen has been identified for it. Per-nucleotide qualities are absent, and no much larger clonotype sits a single base away. Whole blood was collected in K2EDTA tubes by collaborating institutions according to the institutions' own protocols. For TCRbeta analysis, collaborators shipped samples in one of three forms: frozen whole blood, isolated PBMCs, or DNA extracted from either of those sample types. This entry belongs to a study of blood T cell repertoires in COVID-19 (dated by TCRdb to the early 2020s). With respect to the entire study: Samples from collaborators originated in the United States, Italy and Spain and spanned both the acute and convalescent phases of COVID-19. The prospective study material was composed of cDNA or gDNA derived from T cells, B-cell-depleted T cells, or PBMCs. Subjects who had been exposed to COVID-19, were actively infected with it, or had recovered from it provided the deeply sampled blood TCRbeta repertoires that made up the dataset. The repertoires were released in a freely available public database intended as a resource for research on the immune response to SARS-CoV-2. The samples were drawn from the first 160 participants of the ongoing ImmuneRACE study and from some 1,300 subjects provided by 6 global collaborators. The sample metadata nearly always contained a de-identified subject ID, COVID-19 status, age in years and sex. Where available, HLA class I and class II types were obtained from metadata supplied by the sample provider rather than from assay-based typing.

TCRbeta CDR3 regions were amplified from genomic DNA by means of the immunoSEQ Assay, a bias-controlled multiplex PCR. Concerning the study's data processing: The number of nucleated cells in each sample was estimated from the amplification of reference gene primers within the assay. To quantify the absolute abundance of each unique TCRbeta CDR3 rearrangement, sequence reads were collapsed and filtered. For each sample, productive Simpson clonality was calculated as the square root of Simpson's diversity index across productive rearrangements. The table was pulled from immuneACCESS by TCRdb, which kept in-frame rearrangements only. Such tables lose some clones; where checked, under half of the loss comes from unresolved V genes, and the rest has no known cause. That table gives V, J and clone size, and the DNA gave D and trimming. Present in this sample are some 200,000 clones, roughly 79% of which were seen just once. The ten top clones hold roughly 6.9% of the sample.

Taken from cysteine to phenylalanine, the CDR3 has 14 residues. Only the CDR3 DNA stays, 42 bases, in frame from base 1. The germline V gene (reference sequence) provides CDR1 GTSNPN and CDR2 SVGIG. V is shortened by 0 bases, J by 3 bases, and the region joining them spans 11 bases. Study-wide findings and limitations: Clinical and demographic metadata were provided uncurated, with the amount varying by source and participant.

This chain joins TRBV30 to TRBJ2-5; D gene: possibly TRBD1, on 6 matching bases. The specimen sequenced was peripheral blood. The TCR was taken from a human donor with acute or convalescent COVID-19. The donor label of this sample is uncertain. The sequenced DNA: TGTGCCTGGAGTGTAGGGGGAGTCGAAGAGACCCAGTACTTC. Translated, this is CAWSVGGVEETQYF.